A selection of T cell receptor beta chains follows, all from one sample in a study of shared clonotypes between healthy human individuals. Some clones are missing from TCRdb's copy, which holds only in-frame ones; the method was immunoSEQ multiplex PCR. The sample carries about 680,000 clones, 72% recorded once. Material for sequencing was memory CD4+ T cells sorted from blood. Receptors originate from a woman aged 30 to 39 in good health. The CDR3 runs from the conserved cysteine through the conserved F or W. Each record gives: J gene, V gene, clone size, D gene, CDR3 protein, CDR3 DNA. D genes are given only for firm matches. Part of the rows lack a size; the others show once, few, many or a class for expanded clones.

>TRBJ2-2|TRBV5-5|NA|NA
CASSPLGGMDTGELFF
TGTGCCAGCAGCCCACTGGGCGGGATGGACACCGGGGAGCTGTTTTTT
>TRBJ2-1|TRBV13|NA|TRBD2
CASSSQVPGLAGDILNEQFF
TGTGCCAGCAGCTCCCAAGTCCCGGGACTAGCGGGAGATATCCTAAATGAGCAGTTCTTC
>TRBJ2-2|TRBV15|NA|TRBD2
CATSRGAGLAGAGELFF
TGTGCCACCAGCAGAGGTGCTGGATTAGCGGGAGCCGGGGAGCTGTTTTTT
>TRBJ2-7|TRBV7-2|NA|TRBD2
CASSLDRLAFEQYF
TGTGCCAGCAGCTTAGATCGACTAGCATTCGAGCAGTACTTC
>TRBJ1-4|TRBV28|NA|TRBD1
CASNAPGTGIEKLFF
TGTGCCAGCAACGCCCCGGGGACAGGGATTGAAAAACTGTTTTTT
>TRBJ1-2|TRBV25-1|NA|NA
CASSELGDNLFYGYTF
TGTGCCAGCAGTGAATTAGGGGACAATTTGTTCTATGGCTACACCTTC
>TRBJ2-3|TRBV28|NA|NA
CASSPTGIWTDTQYF
TGTGCCAGCAGTCCCACAGGGATCTGGACAGATACGCAGTATTTT
>TRBJ2-1|TRBV10-1|few|NA
CASSGSNGDEQFF
TGCGCCAGCAGTGGGTCCAACGGGGATGAGCAGTTCTTC
>TRBJ2-7|TRBV10-3|NA|TRBD2
CAISESSGGVLAFYEQYF
TGTGCCATCAGTGAGAGTAGCGGGGGTGTACTTGCCTTCTACGAGCAGTACTTC
>TRBJ2-2|TRBV6-6|once|NA
CASSYRVNGELFF
TGTGCCAGCAGTTACAGGGTTAACGGGGAGCTGTTTTTT
>TRBJ1-2|TRBV6-6|NA|NA
CASSYPTGGGYTF
TGTGCCAGCAGTTACCCGACTGGAGGCGGCTACACCTTC
>TRBJ2-1|TRBV2|NA|TRBD1
CASSGTGNEQFF
TGTGCCAGCAGTGGGACAGGGAATGAGCAGTTCTTC
>TRBJ1-2|TRBV21-1|NA|NA
CASSRWTWSIYGYTF
TGTGCCAGCAGCAGGTGGACCTGGAGCATCTATGGCTACACCTTC
>TRBJ1-5|TRBV6-1|few|NA
CASSEWRGQPQHF
TGTGCCAGCAGTGAATGGAGGGGGCAGCCCCAGCATTTT
>TRBJ2-1|TRBV27|NA|TRBD2
CASSFLSGRGLSYNEQFF
TGTGCCAGCAGTTTCCTTAGCGGGAGGGGCCTTTCCTACAATGAGCAGTTCTTC
>TRBJ2-7|TRBV18|few|TRBD1
CASSPDRALVYEQYF
TGTGCCAGCTCACCGGACAGGGCGCTCGTCTACGAGCAGTACTTC
>TRBJ2-5|TRBV19|once|NA
CASSIGGQKETQYF
TGTGCCAGTAGTATAGGTGGCCAGAAAGAGACCCAGTACTTC
>TRBJ1-1|TRBV6-1|NA|NA
CASSRVLGTEAFF
TGTGCCAGCAGTAGGGTTCTGGGCACTGAAGCTTTCTTT
>TRBJ2-7|TRBV27|NA|NA
CASSFAGTYEQYF
TGTGCCAGCAGTTTTGCAGGAACCTACGAGCAGTACTTC
>TRBJ2-1|TRBV13|few|TRBD1
CASSSPGQGAFNEQFF
TGTGCCAGCAGCTCTCCGGGACAGGGGGCTTTCAATGAGCAGTTCTTC
>TRBJ2-2|TRBV6-4|many|NA
CASSEQGSGELFF
TGTGCCAGCAGTGAACAGGGCTCCGGGGAGCTGTTTTTT
>TRBJ1-4|TRBV28|once|NA
CASSPIPPKLPLTEPKPEKLFF
TGTGCCAGCAGTCCCATCCCGCCAAAACTTCCGTTGACAGAGCCTAAACCTGAAAAACTGTTTTTT
>TRBJ2-1|TRBV5-1|NA|NA
CASSLDASTYNEQFF
TGCGCCAGCAGCTTGGATGCGTCTACCTACAATGAGCAGTTCTTC
>TRBJ2-1|TRBV11-2|NA|NA
CASSLLAYYNEQFF
TGTGCCAGCAGCTTATTAGCGTACTACAATGAGCAGTTCTTC
>TRBJ1-3|TRBV18|NA|NA
CASSPGIFRPNSGNTIYF
TGTGCCAGCTCACCAGGAATTTTCCGCCCAAACTCTGGAAACACCATATATTTT
>TRBJ2-5|TRBV6-5|NA|NA
CASSPFGLAGETQYF
TGTGCCAGCAGTCCTTTTGGGCTCGCCGGGGAGACCCAGTACTTC
>TRBJ2-2|TRBV5-1|NA|NA
CASSLNIQGTGELFF
TGCGCCAGCAGCTTGAATATTCAGGGCACCGGGGAGCTGTTTTTT
>TRBJ2-3|TRBV5-4|once|TRBD2
CASSNPSGDTDTQYF
TGTGCCAGCAGTAACCCTAGCGGCGACACAGATACGCAGTATTTT
>TRBJ2-7|TRBV10-2|NA|TRBD2
CASGFGGEISYEQYF
TGCGCCAGCGGCTTTGGGGGGGAGATCTCCTACGAGCAGTACTTC
>TRBJ1-4|TRBV10-2|NA|TRBD1
CASSDGTVTNEKLFF
TGCGCCAGCAGCGATGGGACAGTGACTAATGAAAAACTGTTTTTT
>TRBJ2-1|TRBV9|NA|TRBD2
CASSVLAGGLAYNEQFF
TGTGCCAGCAGCGTACTAGCGGGAGGGCTCGCCTACAATGAGCAGTTCTTC
>TRBJ2-3|TRBV7-8|NA|NA
CASSGMGPRTDTQYF
TGTGCCAGCAGCGGGATGGGGCCCAGGACAGATACGCAGTATTTT
>TRBJ2-7|TRBV7-9|NA|NA
CASSRGPDEQYF
TGTGCCAGCAGCCGGGGTCCGGACGAGCAGTACTTC
>TRBJ2-7|TRBV11-3|NA|TRBD1
CASSSSGQSSYEQYF
TGTGCCAGCAGCTCCTCGGGACAGAGCTCCTACGAGCAGTACTTC
>TRBJ2-1|TRBV28|many|NA
CASSLAQYNEQFF
TGTGCCAGCAGTTTAGCACAGTACAATGAGCAGTTCTTC
>TRBJ2-3|TRBV5-1|few|NA
CASSLGNSLDADTQYF
TGCGCCAGCAGCTTGGGGAATAGTCTTGACGCAGATACGCAGTATTTT
>TRBJ2-2|TRBV29-1|NA|TRBD2
CSVSLAGANTGELFF
TGCAGCGTTTCCCTAGCGGGGGCGAACACCGGGGAGCTGTTTTTT
>TRBJ1-2|TRBV6-1|NA|TRBD1
CASSEAGGSGYTF
TGTGCCAGCAGTGAAGCAGGGGGCAGTGGCTACACCTTC
>TRBJ1-2|TRBV28|once|TRBD1
CASSSGQGAWGYTF
TGTGCCAGCAGCTCTGGACAGGGGGCATGGGGCTACACCTTC
>TRBJ2-1|TRBV27|NA|TRBD2
CASRKTWGLAGGLSSYNEQFF
TGTGCCAGCAGGAAAACATGGGGACTAGCGGGAGGGCTTAGCTCCTACAATGAGCAGTTCTTC
>TRBJ1-3|TRBV27|NA|TRBD1
CASSRTGGGNTIYF
TGTGCCAGCAGCCGGACAGGAGGTGGAAACACCATATATTTT
>TRBJ2-5|TRBV12-5|NA|NA
CASGPTGGRQETQYF
TGTGCTAGTGGTCCGACAGGCGGGCGACAAGAGACCCAGTACTTC
>TRBJ2-5|TRBV7-2|few|TRBD1
CANRQGPHKGTQYF
TGTGCCAACAGACAGGGGCCCCATAAGGGGACCCAGTACTTC
>TRBJ1-3|TRBV7-2|once|TRBD1
CASARGPAGNTIYF
TGTGCCAGCGCCAGGGGGCCTGCTGGAAACACCATATATTTT
>TRBJ1-2|TRBV2|NA|NA
CASSEGLAGDYGYTF
TGTGCCAGCAGTGAAGGTTTGGCTGGGGACTATGGCTACACCTTC
>TRBJ2-7|TRBV7-8|NA|NA
CASSEPQQGTRSQYF
TGTGCCAGCAGCGAACCTCAACAGGGCACCAGAAGCCAGTACTTC
>TRBJ1-5|TRBV28|NA|NA
CASSLYTIQAQHF
TGTGCCAGCAGTTTATATACCATTCAAGCCCAGCATTTT
>TRBJ1-1|TRBV27|few|NA
CASSQYSGTEAFF
TGTGCCAGCAGCCAGTATTCGGGCACTGAAGCTTTCTTT
>TRBJ2-3|TRBV4-1|NA|TRBD2
CASSQVPAGGPDADTQYF
TGCGCCAGCAGCCAAGTTCCAGCGGGAGGGCCCGATGCAGATACGCAGTATTTT
>TRBJ2-3|TRBV19|many|TRBD1
CASSIGTGSTDTQYF
TGTGCCAGTAGTATCGGGACAGGGTCCACAGATACGCAGTATTTT
>TRBJ2-1|TRBV28|NA|NA
CASSPPTDSYNEQFF
TGTGCCAGCAGTCCGCCGACCGACTCCTACAATGAGCAGTTCTTC
>TRBJ2-7|TRBV27|NA|TRBD2
CASRGLAGRDHEQYF
TGTGCCAGCCGAGGACTAGCGGGAAGGGATCACGAGCAGTACTTC
>TRBJ2-2|TRBV6-1|NA|NA
CASSRTVTGELFF
TGTGCCAGCAGTAGGACAGTCACCGGGGAGCTGTTTTTT
>TRBJ1-4|TRBV19|NA|NA
CASRTDFATNEKLFF
TGTGCCAGTAGGACAGATTTCGCAACTAATGAAAAACTGTTTTTT
>TRBJ1-3|TRBV9|many|NA
CASSVTGLDAGNTIYF
TGTGCCAGCAGCGTAACCGGCCTGGATGCTGGAAACACCATATATTTT